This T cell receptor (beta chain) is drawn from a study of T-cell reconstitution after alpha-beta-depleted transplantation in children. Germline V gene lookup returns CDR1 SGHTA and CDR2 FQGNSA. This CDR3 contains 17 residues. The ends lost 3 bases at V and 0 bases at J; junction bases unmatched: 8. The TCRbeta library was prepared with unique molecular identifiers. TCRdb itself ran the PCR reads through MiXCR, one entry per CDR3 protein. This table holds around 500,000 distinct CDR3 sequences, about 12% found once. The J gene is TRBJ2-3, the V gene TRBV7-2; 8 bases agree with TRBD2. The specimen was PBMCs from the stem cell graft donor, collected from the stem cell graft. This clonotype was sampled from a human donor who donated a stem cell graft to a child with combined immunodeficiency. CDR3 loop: CASSFRSAGGSTDTQYF. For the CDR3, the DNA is TGTGCCAGCAGCTTCCGCAGCGCGGGAGGAAGCACAGATACGCAGTATTTT. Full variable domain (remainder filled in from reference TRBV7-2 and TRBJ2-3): GAGVSQSPSNKVTEKGKDVELRCDPISGHTALYWYRQSLGQGLEFLIYFQGNSAPDKSGLPSDRFSAERTGGSVSTLTIQRTQQEDSAVYLCASSFRSAGGSTDTQYFGPGTRLTVL.